A selection of T cell receptor beta chains follows, all from one sample in a study of T cell responses to AZD1222 COVID-19 vaccine. Some clones are missing from TCRdb's copy, which holds only in-frame ones; the method was immunoSEQ multiplex PCR. The data show about 120,000 clones, with 92% seen just once and around 15% held by the top ten. The sample consisted of peripheral blood, taken on day 0 of AZD1222 vaccination. All receptors come from an adult in good health. Each CDR3 is given with its conserved first and last residue. Each record gives: J gene, V gene, clone size, D gene, CDR3 protein, CDR3 DNA. D genes are given only for firm matches. Some rows have no size entry. The others give once, few or many, or a class for an expanded clone.

j_call: TRBJ1-2; v_call: TRBV5-1; clone_size: NA; d_call: TRBD1; cdr3_aa: CASTVTGSNYGYTF; cdr3_nt: TGCGCCAGCACCGTGACAGGGTCTAACTATGGCTACACCTTC
j_call: TRBJ1-1; v_call: TRBV6-5; clone_size: NA; d_call: NA; cdr3_aa: CASSYAGLNTEAFF; cdr3_nt: TGTGCCAGCAGTTACGCAGGGTTGAACACTGAAGCTTTCTTT
j_call: TRBJ2-5; v_call: TRBV19; clone_size: NA; d_call: NA; cdr3_aa: CASSIRVQETQYF; cdr3_nt: TGTGCCAGTAGTATTCGAGTTCAAGAGACCCAGTACTTC
j_call: TRBJ1-2; v_call: TRBV3-1/TRBV3-2; clone_size: NA; d_call: NA; cdr3_aa: CASSQGYGYTF; cdr3_nt: TGTGCCAGCAGCCAAGGGTATGGCTACACCTTC
j_call: TRBJ2-5; v_call: TRBV15; clone_size: NA; d_call: NA; cdr3_aa: CATSRDYTETQYF; cdr3_nt: TGTGCCACCAGCAGAGATTATACAGAGACCCAGTACTTC
j_call: TRBJ2-3; v_call: TRBV19; clone_size: NA; d_call: TRBD1; cdr3_aa: CASSSGQEDTQYF; cdr3_nt: TGTGCCAGTAGTTCAGGACAGGAAGATACGCAGTATTTT
j_call: TRBJ1-5; v_call: TRBV5-5; clone_size: NA; d_call: NA; cdr3_aa: CASSFGTTNQPQHF; cdr3_nt: TGTGCCAGCAGCTTCGGGACCACTAATCAGCCCCAGCATTTT
j_call: TRBJ2-7; v_call: TRBV18; clone_size: NA; d_call: NA; cdr3_aa: CASSPSGPAYEQYF; cdr3_nt: TGTGCCAGCTCACCATCCGGTCCTGCCTACGAGCAGTACTTC
j_call: TRBJ2-3; v_call: TRBV30; clone_size: NA; d_call: NA; cdr3_aa: CAWSVPGPSTDTQYF; cdr3_nt: TGTGCCTGGAGTGTACCGGGACCAAGCACAGATACGCAGTATTTT
j_call: TRBJ1-5; v_call: TRBV5-1; clone_size: NA; d_call: NA; cdr3_aa: CASSLDGLAQPQHF; cdr3_nt: TGCGCCAGCAGCTTGGACGGGTTGGCTCAGCCCCAGCATTTT
j_call: TRBJ1-6; v_call: TRBV6-5; clone_size: NA; d_call: NA; cdr3_aa: CASSYGQHNSPLHF; cdr3_nt: TGTGCCAGCAGTTATGGGCAGCATAATTCACCCCTCCACTTT
j_call: TRBJ1-2; v_call: TRBV28; clone_size: NA; d_call: NA; cdr3_aa: CATYLGGRNYGYTF; cdr3_nt: TGTGCCACATACCTGGGGGGCAGAAACTATGGCTACACCTTC
j_call: TRBJ1-2; v_call: TRBV12-3/TRBV12-4; clone_size: NA; d_call: NA; cdr3_aa: CASSYTNGYTF; cdr3_nt: TGTGCCAGCAGTTACACCAATGGCTACACCTTC
j_call: TRBJ1-6; v_call: TRBV28; clone_size: NA; d_call: TRBD1; cdr3_aa: CASSLTLPGTGVSPLHF; cdr3_nt: TGTGCCAGCAGCCTAACCTTACCCGGGACAGGGGTTTCACCCCTCCACTTT
j_call: TRBJ2-5; v_call: TRBV7-2; clone_size: NA; d_call: TRBD2; cdr3_aa: CASSRQTSGGASAETQYF; cdr3_nt: TGTGCCAGCAGCAGGCAGACTAGCGGGGGGGCTTCCGCAGAGACCCAGTACTTC
j_call: TRBJ2-7; v_call: TRBV30; clone_size: NA; d_call: TRBD1; cdr3_aa: CAWSGQGAYEQYF; cdr3_nt: TGTGCCTGGAGTGGGCAGGGGGCCTACGAGCAGTACTTC
j_call: TRBJ1-1; v_call: TRBV2; clone_size: NA; d_call: NA; cdr3_aa: CASSVRQGNTEAFF; cdr3_nt: TGTGCCAGCAGTGTAAGGCAGGGTAACACTGAAGCTTTCTTT
j_call: TRBJ1-5; v_call: TRBV27; clone_size: NA; d_call: TRBD1; cdr3_aa: CASSRQGGNQPQHF; cdr3_nt: TGTGCCAGCAGTAGACAGGGGGGGAATCAGCCCCAGCATTTT
j_call: TRBJ2-7; v_call: TRBV6-5; clone_size: once; d_call: TRBD1; cdr3_aa: CAIRTGSYEQYF; cdr3_nt: TGTGCCATCAGGACAGGGAGCTACGAGCAGTACTTC
j_call: TRBJ2-1; v_call: TRBV5-4; clone_size: NA; d_call: TRBD1; cdr3_aa: CASSFGSTGKGNEQFF; cdr3_nt: TGTGCCAGCAGCTTCGGCTCGACAGGGAAGGGGAATGAGCAGTTCTTC
j_call: TRBJ1-5; v_call: TRBV27; clone_size: NA; d_call: NA; cdr3_aa: CASSYAGAQHF; cdr3_nt: TGTGCCAGCAGCTATGCGGGGGCCCAGCATTTT
j_call: TRBJ1-1; v_call: TRBV11-3; clone_size: NA; d_call: NA; cdr3_aa: CASSLEVNTEAFF; cdr3_nt: TGTGCCAGCAGCTTAGAGGTGAACACTGAAGCTTTCTTT
j_call: TRBJ1-2; v_call: TRBV19; clone_size: NA; d_call: NA; cdr3_aa: CASTLDKGGYTF; cdr3_nt: TGTGCCAGTACCCTAGACAAGGGAGGCTACACCTTC
j_call: TRBJ2-3; v_call: TRBV12-5; clone_size: NA; d_call: NA; cdr3_aa: CASGLVGIAVSSTDTQYF; cdr3_nt: TGTGCTAGTGGTTTGGTCGGAATAGCGGTCTCTAGCACAGATACGCAGTATTTT
j_call: TRBJ2-7; v_call: TRBV3-1/TRBV3-2; clone_size: NA; d_call: TRBD2; cdr3_aa: CASSETSGEQYF; cdr3_nt: TGTGCCAGCAGCGAAACTAGCGGCGAGCAGTACTTC
j_call: TRBJ1-4; v_call: TRBV4-3; clone_size: NA; d_call: NA; cdr3_aa: CASSQGSGFATNEKLFF; cdr3_nt: TGCGCCAGCAGCCAAGGTTCGGGATTTGCAACTAATGAAAAACTGTTTTTT
j_call: TRBJ2-3; v_call: TRBV7-9; clone_size: NA; d_call: TRBD1; cdr3_aa: CASSAGPRGRTDTQYF; cdr3_nt: TGTGCCAGCAGCGCGGGCCCCAGGGGGCGAACAGATACGCAGTATTTT
j_call: TRBJ2-3; v_call: TRBV6-2/TRBV6-3; clone_size: NA; d_call: NA; cdr3_aa: CASSPEEDTQYF; cdr3_nt: TGTGCCAGCAGCCCGGAGGAAGATACGCAGTATTTT
j_call: TRBJ1-3; v_call: TRBV6-6; clone_size: once; d_call: NA; cdr3_aa: CASSPLTPSNGNTIYF; cdr3_nt: TGTGCCAGCAGTCCTCTAACGCCTTCCAATGGAAACACCATATATTTT
j_call: TRBJ1-2; v_call: TRBV24-1; clone_size: NA; d_call: TRBD1; cdr3_aa: CATSGGPGTAAAYGYTF; cdr3_nt: TGTGCCACCAGTGGTGGACCGGGGACAGCGGCTGCCTATGGCTACACCTTC
j_call: TRBJ2-1; v_call: TRBV3-1/TRBV3-2; clone_size: NA; d_call: NA; cdr3_aa: CASSVRYGHEQFF; cdr3_nt: TGTGCCAGCAGCGTCAGGTACGGGCATGAGCAGTTCTTC
j_call: TRBJ2-1; v_call: TRBV7-7; clone_size: NA; d_call: NA; cdr3_aa: CASSLGEGSSYNEQFF; cdr3_nt: TGTGCCAGCAGCTTGGGCGAAGGAAGCTCCTACAATGAGCAGTTCTTC
j_call: TRBJ2-3; v_call: TRBV4-2; clone_size: NA; d_call: NA; cdr3_aa: CASSQSWTDTQYF; cdr3_nt: TGTGCCAGCAGCCAATCCTGGACAGATACGCAGTATTTT
j_call: TRBJ1-5; v_call: TRBV28; clone_size: NA; d_call: TRBD1; cdr3_aa: CASSSYRGSNQPQHF; cdr3_nt: TGTGCCAGCAGTTCTTACAGGGGTAGCAATCAGCCCCAGCATTTT
j_call: TRBJ1-4; v_call: TRBV4-1; clone_size: NA; d_call: NA; cdr3_aa: CASSHQQATNEKLFF; cdr3_nt: TGCGCCAGCAGCCACCAACAGGCAACTAATGAAAAACTGTTTTTT
j_call: TRBJ2-1; v_call: TRBV4-3; clone_size: NA; d_call: NA; cdr3_aa: CASSQGAQWGPYNEQFF; cdr3_nt: TGCGCCAGCAGCCAAGGCGCCCAGTGGGGTCCCTACAATGAGCAGTTCTTC
j_call: TRBJ2-1; v_call: TRBV5-1; clone_size: NA; d_call: NA; cdr3_aa: CASSLSGTPKSNEQFF; cdr3_nt: TGCGCCAGCAGCCTCTCAGGTACTCCAAAATCGAATGAGCAGTTCTTC
j_call: TRBJ2-7; v_call: TRBV3-1/TRBV3-2; clone_size: few; d_call: NA; cdr3_aa: CASSQGDGTYEQYF; cdr3_nt: TGTGCCAGCAGCCAAGGGGACGGTACCTACGAGCAGTACTTC
j_call: TRBJ1-6; v_call: TRBV10-3; clone_size: NA; d_call: NA; cdr3_aa: CAISGGDNSPLHF; cdr3_nt: TGTGCCATCAGTGGGGGGGATAATTCACCCCTCCACTTT
j_call: TRBJ2-1; v_call: TRBV7-2; clone_size: once; d_call: NA; cdr3_aa: CASSRLDIGYNEQFF; cdr3_nt: TGTGCCAGCAGTAGACTAGATATAGGTTACAATGAGCAGTTCTTC
j_call: TRBJ1-3; v_call: TRBV4-2; clone_size: few; d_call: NA; cdr3_aa: CASSSPGQGNTIYF; cdr3_nt: TGTGCCAGCAGCTCCCCGGGACAAGGAAACACCATATATTTT
j_call: TRBJ1-1; v_call: TRBV10-3; clone_size: NA; d_call: TRBD1; cdr3_aa: CAIRNQGQKNTEAFF; cdr3_nt: TGTGCCATCAGAAACCAGGGACAGAAGAACACTGAAGCTTTCTTT
j_call: TRBJ1-2; v_call: TRBV6-1; clone_size: NA; d_call: NA; cdr3_aa: CASSELSPILNYGYTF; cdr3_nt: TGTGCCAGCAGTGAACTTTCCCCGATACTTAACTATGGCTACACCTTC
j_call: TRBJ1-6; v_call: TRBV6-5; clone_size: NA; d_call: TRBD1; cdr3_aa: CASTKGGTGVSPLHF; cdr3_nt: TGTGCCAGCACCAAAGGGGGGACAGGGGTTTCACCCCTCCACTTT
j_call: TRBJ2-3; v_call: TRBV19; clone_size: NA; d_call: TRBD1; cdr3_aa: CASTPGQHTDTQYF; cdr3_nt: TGTGCCAGTACCCCGGGACAGCACACAGATACGCAGTATTTT
j_call: TRBJ1-2; v_call: TRBV28; clone_size: NA; d_call: TRBD1; cdr3_aa: CASSLGTGRRTGYTF; cdr3_nt: TGTGCCAGCAGTTTGGGGACAGGGCGGAGGACAGGCTACACCTTC
j_call: TRBJ2-1; v_call: TRBV5-6; clone_size: NA; d_call: TRBD2; cdr3_aa: CASSFITSGSLHEQFF; cdr3_nt: TGTGCCAGCAGCTTCATTACTAGCGGGAGTCTTCACGAGCAGTTCTTC
j_call: TRBJ1-2; v_call: TRBV11-2; clone_size: NA; d_call: TRBD1; cdr3_aa: CASSLDQGRGEYGYTF; cdr3_nt: TGTGCCAGCAGCTTAGATCAGGGCAGGGGGGAGTATGGCTACACCTTC
j_call: TRBJ2-3; v_call: TRBV29-1; clone_size: NA; d_call: TRBD2; cdr3_aa: CSARTSGGPDTQYF; cdr3_nt: TGCAGCGCCCGGACTAGCGGGGGACCAGATACGCAGTATTTT
j_call: TRBJ2-1; v_call: TRBV6-4; clone_size: NA; d_call: NA; cdr3_aa: CASSDSGQRSYNEQFF; cdr3_nt: TGTGCCAGCAGTGACTCGGGGCAACGCTCCTACAATGAGCAGTTCTTC
j_call: TRBJ2-7; v_call: TRBV29-1; clone_size: NA; d_call: NA; cdr3_aa: CSAALSGRGWEQYF; cdr3_nt: TGCAGCGCCGCCCTTAGCGGACGTGGGTGGGAGCAGTACTTC
j_call: TRBJ1-6; v_call: TRBV6-5; clone_size: NA; d_call: NA; cdr3_aa: CASSYQSTTSPLHF; cdr3_nt: TGTGCCAGCAGTTACCAGAGTACCACTTCACCCCTCCACTTT
j_call: TRBJ2-2; v_call: TRBV19; clone_size: NA; d_call: NA; cdr3_aa: CASSITGSGTGELFF; cdr3_nt: TGTGCCAGTAGTATAACGGGGTCGGGCACCGGGGAGCTGTTTTTT
j_call: TRBJ2-5; v_call: TRBV10-3; clone_size: NA; d_call: NA; cdr3_aa: CAISEGAAVQQETQYF; cdr3_nt: TGTGCCATCAGTGAGGGGGCGGCAGTTCAGCAAGAGACCCAGTACTTC